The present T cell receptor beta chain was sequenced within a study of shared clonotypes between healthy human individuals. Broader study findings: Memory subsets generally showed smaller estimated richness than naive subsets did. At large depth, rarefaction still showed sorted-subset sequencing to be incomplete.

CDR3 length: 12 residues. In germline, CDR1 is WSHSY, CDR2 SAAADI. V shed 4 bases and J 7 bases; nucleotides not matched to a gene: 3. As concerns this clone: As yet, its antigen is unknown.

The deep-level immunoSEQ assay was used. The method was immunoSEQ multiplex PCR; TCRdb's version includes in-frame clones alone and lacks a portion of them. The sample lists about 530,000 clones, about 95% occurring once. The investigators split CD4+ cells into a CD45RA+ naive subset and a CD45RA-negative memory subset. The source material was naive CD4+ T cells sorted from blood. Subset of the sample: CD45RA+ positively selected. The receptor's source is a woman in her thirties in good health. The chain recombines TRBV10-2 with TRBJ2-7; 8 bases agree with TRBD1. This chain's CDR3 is CASSARGQEQYF. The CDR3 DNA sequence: TGCGCCAGCAGTGCCAGGGGGCAAGAGCAGTACTTC.